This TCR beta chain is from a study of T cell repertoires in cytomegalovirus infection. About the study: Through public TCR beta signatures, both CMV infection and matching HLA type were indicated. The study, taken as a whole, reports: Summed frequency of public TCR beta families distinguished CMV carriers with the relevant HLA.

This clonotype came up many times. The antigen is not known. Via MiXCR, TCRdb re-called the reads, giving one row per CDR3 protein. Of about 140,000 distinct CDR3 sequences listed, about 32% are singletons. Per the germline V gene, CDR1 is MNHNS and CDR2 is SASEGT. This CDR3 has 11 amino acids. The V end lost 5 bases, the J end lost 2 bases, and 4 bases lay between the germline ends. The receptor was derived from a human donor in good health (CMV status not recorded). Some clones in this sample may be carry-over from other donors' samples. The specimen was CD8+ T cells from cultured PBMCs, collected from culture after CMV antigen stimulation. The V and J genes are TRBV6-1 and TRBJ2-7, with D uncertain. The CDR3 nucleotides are TGTGCCAGCAGTCTAACCTACGAGCAGTACTTC. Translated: CASSLTYEQYF.